The T cell receptor (beta chain) described here comes from a study of cytomegalovirus exposure and HLA in healthy donors. Study-level results: The study had only CMV serostatus as immune exposure information. Both high specificity and high sensitivity reportedly marked the classifier's diagnosis of cytomegalovirus status.

The PCR was carried out with 60 Vbeta primers and 13 Jbeta primers. Sequencing used immunoSEQ multiplex PCR; TCRdb keeps in-frame clones, though not all of them. The sample contains tens of thousands of clones, around 80% of which appear only once. A few counts support this clone. The antigen remains unidentified. Sequencing was performed on PBMCs. This receptor was identified in a woman in her thirties in good health and CMV-seronegative.

The DNA of the CDR3 is TGTGCCAGCAGCTTAGGGGTGGGCGTGGGGGGCACCGGGGAGCTGTTTTTT. It yields the protein CASSLGVGVGGTGELFF. The gene calls are TRBV11-3 and TRBJ2-2; D is possibly TRBD2 (6 bases). Germline CDR1 and CDR2: SGHNT and YENEEA. The CDR3 is 17 amino acids. V shed 1 base and J shed 4 bases, with 16 bases lying between them.